This T cell receptor beta chain was captured by sequencing in a study of regulatory T cells in long-lasting Graves disease (dated by TCRdb to the early 2020s). Context from the whole study: Persistent Graves' disease meant more than 5 years of antithyroid drug treatment with TSH receptor autoantibodies that stayed positive. Patients with persistent Graves' disease were compared with patients with newly diagnosed Graves' disease using TCR sequencing and RNA sequencing of peripheral blood. The study took place in China and was registered as a clinical trial. TCR sequencing covered 13 persistent and about 20 newly diagnosed Graves' disease patients, around 35 samples in total. Antithyroid drugs had been taken for about 9.7 years on average by persistent Graves' disease patients in the clinical cohort. Overall study results and their limits: Compared with newly diagnosed patients, patients with persistent Graves' disease had lower TCR Shannon entropy and fewer highly expanded clones, which suggests clonal expansion. The small sample size was acknowledged by the authors as a limitation that may reduce accuracy. Peripheral blood alone was examined, since thyroid tissue, which constituted the primary lesion, could not be accessed. TRBV28, TRBJ1-2 and TRBJ2-5 were preferentially used in persistent disease, while TRBV20-1 and TRBJ2-1 were favored in newly diagnosed disease. Only the TCR beta chain was sequenced and analyzed. Persistent patients shared more public clonotypes among themselves (around 3,000) than newly diagnosed patients did (over 950).

The receptor library was made with multiplex PCR. TCRdb names Illumina HiSeq 4000 as the instrument used. CDR3 regions were amplified by Arm-PCR with iRepertoire HTBI primers to construct TCR beta libraries. PCR products were gel purified before sequencing. On the authors' methods: Across samples, 60 to 80 TRBV and approximately 15 TRBJ segments were identified and used for gene usage analysis of CDR3 amino acid clonotypes. COPE and FqMerger were used to merge filtered high-quality paired reads into contigs. BLAST was used to align contigs to the IMGT TRBV, TRBD and TRBJ reference genes, and CDR3 was defined following IMGT. Any clonotype with a frequency above 0.1% was counted as a highly expanded clone. Shannon entropy was used to measure repertoire diversity, and the Gini coefficient was used to measure V-J evenness. Public clonotypes were defined as clonotypes shared by more than one individual. Clones were called with MiXCR by TCRdb after fastp trimmed the public reads at Q25, and only in-frame beta chains were retained. For every CDR3 protein sequence, its rows merge into one entry that carries the most common genes and DNA. TCRdb, not the original authors, processed these V and J calls. Counted in this sample were some 450,000 distinct CDR3 sequences; about a quarter of them appeared once. The ten most abundant clones make up approximately 26% of the sample.

In this sample, this clonotype turned up many times. Its target antigen remains unknown. Per-base quality was not reported, and no clone a single base away is much larger than it. Sample time point, as interpreted from the label and publication: persistent/refractory GD, antithyroid drugs over 5 years with positive TRAb. For both TCR sequencing and RNA sequencing, RNA was extracted from PBMCs in TRIzol. The diagnosis of Graves' disease was made according to American Thyroid Association guidelines. Recruitment of patients was carried out at an endocrinology department in Xi'an, China. Each patient gave around 9.2 milliliters of peripheral blood, collected in an EDTA anticoagulant tube. PBMCs were isolated by Ficoll Paque Plus density gradient separation without further T cell sorting. An Agilent 2100 Bioanalyzer and agarose gel were used to check RNA quality, and a NanoDrop 2000 was used to measure RNA concentration.

V was cut back by 2 bases and J by 4 bases, leaving a gap of 18 bases between them. For CDR1 and CDR2, the germline V gene lists SGHTA and FQGNSA. Spanning cysteine to phenylalanine, the CDR3 consists of 17 amino acids. Only the CDR3 DNA is retained, 51 bases long and in frame from the first base. The sequencing here drew on peripheral blood mononuclear cells (PBMCs), taken when the disease was refractory, from a patient treated with antithyroid drugs. The chain links TRBV7-2 with TRBJ1-3; TRBD1 is perhaps the D gene, given 6 matching bases. This receptor was obtained from a female donor with Graves disease. The DNA sequence is TGTGCCAGCAGCTTAATCTCCCCCCCCGGGACAGGAAACACCATATATTTT. Translation gives CASSLISPPGTGNTIYF.